One and the same sample provided the 9 T cell receptor beta chains below, sequenced in a study of T cell responses to AZD1222 COVID-19 vaccine. Generated by immunoSEQ multiplex PCR, the TCRdb table keeps only in-frame clones and is missing some. The data hold 100,000 to 150,000 clones, with around 92% observed a single time. The sequencing here drew on peripheral blood, taken 28 days after the second AZD1222 dose. Every receptor here comes from an adult who received the AZD1222 COVID-19 vaccine.

This chain joins TRBV5-5 and TRBJ1-1; TRBD1 is a possible D gene (5 bases). CDR1 is SGHKS and CDR2 is YYEKEE in the germline V gene (reference sequence). CDR3 length: 14 amino acids. Trimming shortened V by 4 bases and J by 0 bases, and 10 bases separated the two germline ends. CDR3 nucleotide sequence: TGTGCCAGCAGCCTAAGACAGATGAACACTGAAGCTTTCTTT. It is translated as CASSLRQMNTEAFF.

The chain combines TRBV7-9 with TRBJ1-2; D uncertain. This CDR3 comprises 15 residues. Germline V lookup: CDR1 SEHNR, CDR2 FQNEAQ (reference sequence). CDR3: CARIPSLNLGYGYTF. The CDR3 DNA is TGTGCTCGGATTCCTTCTCTAAACTTAGGGTATGGCTACACCTTC. The whole variable domain, filled in from reference TRBV7-9 and TRBJ1-2, reads DTGVSQNPRHKITKRGQNVTFRCDPISEHNRLYWYRQTLGQGPEFLTYFQNEAQLEKSRLLSDRFSAERPKGSFSTLEIQRTEQGDSAMYLCARIPSLNLGYGYTFGSGTRLTVV.

The V and J genes are TRBV28 and TRBJ1-6; D is possibly TRBD1 (6 bases). Germline V lookup: CDR1 MDHEN, CDR2 SYDVKM. Trimming pared 5 bases from V and 6 bases from J, leaving 14 bases between. This CDR3 has 15 residues. The CDR3 DNA sequence: TGTGCCAGCAGTCTTCCACAGGGACTTAATTCACCCCTCCACTTT. Translating gives CASSLPQGLNSPLHF.

The V call is TRBV3-1 (or the pseudogene TRBV3-2), the J call TRBJ2-5; TRBD2 agrees at 10 bases. V shed 1 base and J 3 bases; nucleotides not matched to a gene: 5. From germline, CDR1 is LGHDT and CDR2 YNNKEL (reference sequence). The CDR3 loop spans 16 amino acids. CDR3 nucleotide sequence: TGTGCCAGCAGCCAAGCCACTAGCGGGGCCAAAGAGACCCAGTACTTC. Translated, it gives CASSQATSGAKETQYF.

The gene calls are TRBV24-1 and TRBJ2-7; D unresolved. The CDR3 is 15 amino acids. Germline lookup yields CDR1 KGHDR and CDR2 SFDVKD. V dropped 6 bases and J dropped 3 bases, with 17 bases sitting between them. CDR3 in DNA: TGTGCCACCAGTCCTCCCCCGTGTAAGTTCTACGAGCAGTACGTC. Protein: CATSPPPCKFYEQYV.

V usage is TRBV12-3 or TRBV12-4 and J usage is TRBJ1-1; no firm D call. CDR3 size: 13 residues. V was cut by 7 bases and J by 6 bases, with 15 bases left in between. The CDR3 loop reads CASTRRELAEAFF. The CDR3 DNA sequence: TGTGCCAGCACCCGGCGGGAACTCGCTGAAGCTTTCTTT.

The V call is TRBV5-4, the J call TRBJ2-3, with 7 nucleotides matching TRBD2. The CDR3 is 15 amino acids. CDR1 SGHNT and CDR2 YYREEE come from the germline V gene (reference sequence). After removal of 4 bases from V and 3 bases from J, the junction contained 8 bases not matched to a gene. CDR3 in amino acids: CASSAPAGLTDTQYF. The CDR3 DNA sequence: TGTGCCAGCAGCGCTCCAGCGGGGCTGACAGATACGCAGTATTTT.

The rearrangement joins TRBV5-6 to TRBJ2-5; D remains ambiguous. With 5 bases removed from V and 5 bases from J, the gap between germline ends came to 10 bases. Germline values: CDR1 SGHDT, CDR2 YYEEEE. This CDR3 is 12 amino acids long. This CDR3 is CASSLVGETQYF. The CDR3 nucleotides are TGTGCCAGCAGTCTGGTCGGGGAGACCCAGTACTTC. Filled out from reference TRBV5-6 and TRBJ2-5, the complete variable domain reads DAGVTQSPTHLIKTRGQQVTLRCSPKSGHDTVSWYQQALGQGPQFIFQYYEEEERQRGNFPDRFSGHQFPNYSSELNVNALLLGDSALYLCASSLVGETQYFGPGTRLLVL.

The rearrangement links TRBV5-1 to TRBJ1-1; D unclear. The CDR3 consists of 17 residues. The germline V gene has CDR1 SGHRS and CDR2 YFSETQ. With 0 bases removed from V and 3 bases from J, the gap between germline ends came to 18 bases. DNA of the CDR3: TGCGCCAGCAGCTTGGCCTTCTTCCCGGGGTCGGACACTGAAGCTTTCTTT. Translation: CASSLAFFPGSDTEAFF.